This T cell receptor (beta chain) was recorded in a study of PD-L1 blockade in urothelial cancer. Germline V gene lookup returns CDR1 SGHDT and CDR2 YYEEEE. The CDR3 spans 18 residues. V shed 0 bases and J 4 bases; nucleotides not matched to a gene: 12. Generated by immunoSEQ multiplex PCR, the TCRdb table keeps only in-frame clones and is missing some. The profile covers tens of thousands of clones, with around 90% appearing a single time and 15% to 20% taken by the ten largest. The sequence was obtained from an older woman with urothelial cancer. The sequencing here drew on PBMCs, taken around atezolizumab (anti-PD-L1) treatment. The rearrangement links TRBV5-6 to TRBJ2-2; the match to TRBD1 covers 7 bases. The CDR3 DNA follows: TGTGCCAGCAGCTTGGGTTACATCACAAACAGGGGCACCGGGGAGCTGTTTTTT. Amino acid sequence: CASSLGYITNRGTGELFF. Complete variable domain (other parts from reference TRBV5-6 and TRBJ2-2): DAGVTQSPTHLIKTRGQQVTLRCSPKSGHDTVSWYQQALGQGPQFIFQYYEEEERQRGNFPDRFSGHQFPNYSSELNVNALLLGDSALYLCASSLGYITNRGTGELFFGEGSRLTVL.